The rows below give T cell receptor beta chains drawn from one sample of a study of a mutant IDH1 vaccine in newly diagnosed glioma. The antigens for these receptors are not known. Profiled with immunoSEQ multiplex PCR; TCRdb holds only in-frame clones, not every one. This table holds about 64,000 clones, approximately 84% found once. Material: PBMCs, obtained from a glioma patient whose treatment included an IDH1 peptide vaccine. These receptors were obtained from a woman aged 50 to 60 with glioma. The CDR3 runs from the conserved cysteine through the conserved F or W. Fields, in order: V gene, CDR3 length, D gene, J gene, clone size, CDR3 DNA, CDR3 protein. A D gene is named only where the DNA matches it firmly. The listing skips clone size in some rows; elsewhere it reads once, few, many or a size class.

v_gene: TRBV7-2
len: 16
d_gene: .
j_gene: TRBJ2-7
abundance: .
CDR3nt: TGTGCCAGCAGCTCCATGCCCCGGGCAGCGATCGTGGAGCAGTACTTC
CDR3aa: CASSSMPRAAIVEQYF

v_gene: TRBV7-2
len: 14
d_gene: .
j_gene: TRBJ1-1
abundance: .
CDR3nt: TGTGCCAGCAGCTTAGACACAGGGAACACTGAAGCTTTCTTT
CDR3aa: CASSLDTGNTEAFF

v_gene: TRBV14
len: 15
d_gene: TRBD1
j_gene: TRBJ1-6
abundance: .
CDR3nt: TGTGCCAGCAGCCAAGAAACAGGGGGAAATTCACCCCTCCACTTT
CDR3aa: CASSQETGGNSPLHF

v_gene: TRBV5-1
len: 15
d_gene: TRBD1
j_gene: TRBJ1-5
abundance: .
CDR3nt: TGCGCCAGCAGCTCCCAGGGGGATAGGAATCAGCCCCAGCATTTT
CDR3aa: CASSSQGDRNQPQHF

v_gene: TRBV10-1
len: 15
d_gene: .
j_gene: TRBJ2-1
abundance: .
CDR3nt: TGCGCCAGCAGTGAGAAAGAGGGTTCCTACAATGAGCAGTTCTTC
CDR3aa: CASSEKEGSYNEQFF

v_gene: TRBV5-4
len: 16
d_gene: TRBD1
j_gene: TRBJ1-1
abundance: medium-sized
CDR3nt: TGTGCCAGCAGTCCCGGGACAGGGTGGAAGAACACTGAAGCTTTCTTT
CDR3aa: CASSPGTGWKNTEAFF

v_gene: TRBV9
len: 13
d_gene: .
j_gene: TRBJ1-2
abundance: .
CDR3nt: TGTGCCAGCAGCGTAGAAAACAGCTATGGCTACACCTTC
CDR3aa: CASSVENSYGYTF

v_gene: TRBV4-1
len: 15
d_gene: .
j_gene: TRBJ1-2
abundance: .
CDR3nt: TGCGCCGGTTCTCCGGGACAAAGATCTAACTATGGCTACACCTTC
CDR3aa: CAGSPGQRSNYGYTF

v_gene: TRBV30
len: 12
d_gene: .
j_gene: TRBJ1-3
abundance: once
CDR3nt: TGTGCCTGGGACAACTCTGGAAACACCATATATTTT
CDR3aa: CAWDNSGNTIYF

v_gene: TRBV7-9
len: 14
d_gene: .
j_gene: TRBJ1-1
abundance: .
CDR3nt: TGTGCCAGCAGCTTAGGGCTAATTGGGACTGAAGCTTTCTTT
CDR3aa: CASSLGLIGTEAFF

v_gene: TRBV6-5
len: 15
d_gene: TRBD1
j_gene: TRBJ1-5
abundance: once
CDR3nt: TGTGCCAGCAGTTCCGTAGGACAGGGGGATCAGCCCCAGCATTTT
CDR3aa: CASSSVGQGDQPQHF

v_gene: TRBV5-1
len: 14
d_gene: .
j_gene: TRBJ1-1
abundance: .
CDR3nt: TGCGCCAGCAGCCTATACGGCAGGAATACTGAAGCTTTCTTT
CDR3aa: CASSLYGRNTEAFF

v_gene: TRBV6-5
len: 14
d_gene: TRBD1
j_gene: TRBJ1-1
abundance: .
CDR3nt: TGTGCCAGCAGTCGGGACAGGGGGTCCACTGAAGCTTTCTTT
CDR3aa: CASSRDRGSTEAFF

v_gene: TRBV10-3
len: 14
d_gene: .
j_gene: TRBJ1-6
abundance: once
CDR3nt: TGTGCCATCAGGGCGGACTCCTATAATTCACCCCTCCACTTT
CDR3aa: CAIRADSYNSPLHF

v_gene: TRBV4-1
len: 15
d_gene: TRBD1
j_gene: TRBJ2-7
abundance: .
CDR3nt: TGCGCCAGCAGCCAAGTAGGGACAGGACCCTACGAGCAGTACTTC
CDR3aa: CASSQVGTGPYEQYF

v_gene: TRBV7-2
len: 17
d_gene: TRBD1
j_gene: TRBJ1-5
abundance: .
CDR3nt: TGTGCCAGCAGCGTAATACAGGGGCTGCGGAGCAATCAGCCCCAGCATTTT
CDR3aa: CASSVIQGLRSNQPQHF

v_gene: TRBV19
len: 14
d_gene: TRBD2
j_gene: TRBJ2-5
abundance: .
CDR3nt: TGTGCCAGTAGCCCACTAGCGGGGAGGGAGACCCAGTACTTC
CDR3aa: CASSPLAGRETQYF

v_gene: TRBV6-5
len: 15
d_gene: .
j_gene: TRBJ1-5
abundance: once
CDR3nt: TGTGCCAGCAGTTACTCGACGGCGGGGAGTCAGCCCCAGCATTTT
CDR3aa: CASSYSTAGSQPQHF

v_gene: TRBV7-9
len: 15
d_gene: TRBD1
j_gene: TRBJ2-2
abundance: .
CDR3nt: TGTGCCAGCAGCTCTCAGGGGGCCGACACCGGGGAGCTGTTTTTT
CDR3aa: CASSSQGADTGELFF

v_gene: TRBV6-5
len: 15
d_gene: .
j_gene: TRBJ1-2
abundance: few
CDR3nt: TGTGCCAGCAGCACAAGGCAAATTTTGAACTATGGCTACACCTTC
CDR3aa: CASSTRQILNYGYTF

v_gene: TRBV27
len: 11
d_gene: .
j_gene: TRBJ2-3
abundance: .
CDR3nt: TGTGCCAGCAGCCCTGCCCAAATCGCGTATTTT
CDR3aa: CASSPAQIAYF

v_gene: TRBV19
len: 13
d_gene: .
j_gene: TRBJ1-2
abundance: few
CDR3nt: TGTGCCAGTAGACCCTTAGGGTCGGGAGGCTACACCTTC
CDR3aa: CASRPLGSGGYTF

v_gene: TRBV2
len: 13
d_gene: .
j_gene: TRBJ1-6
abundance: .
CDR3nt: TGTGCAGGGCGGCCGGAAACGCGTTCACCCCTCCACTTT
CDR3aa: CAGRPETRSPLHF

v_gene: TRBV5-6
len: 15
d_gene: .
j_gene: TRBJ1-2
abundance: few
CDR3nt: TGTGCCAGCAGCTTTAGGACGGTGACTAACTATGGCTACACCTTC
CDR3aa: CASSFRTVTNYGYTF

v_gene: TRBV7-2
len: 13
d_gene: TRBD1
j_gene: TRBJ1-2
abundance: .
CDR3nt: TGTGCCAGCAGCTTAAACAGGGGCTATGGCTACACCTTC
CDR3aa: CASSLNRGYGYTF

v_gene: TRBV10-1
len: 15
d_gene: TRBD1
j_gene: TRBJ1-5
abundance: .
CDR3nt: TGCGCCAGCAGATCCCCCGGACAGGGTGGTCAGCCCCAGCATTTT
CDR3aa: CASRSPGQGGQPQHF

v_gene: TRBV5-6
len: 13
d_gene: TRBD1
j_gene: TRBJ1-2
abundance: .
CDR3nt: TGTGCCAGCAGCTCCAGGGGGGGGTATGGCTACACCTTC
CDR3aa: CASSSRGGYGYTF

v_gene: TRBV11-2
len: 14
d_gene: .
j_gene: TRBJ2-3
abundance: .
CDR3nt: TGTGCCAGCAGCTTACCAGGGGTCGGTGATACGCAGTATTTT
CDR3aa: CASSLPGVGDTQYF

v_gene: TRBV7-9
len: 17
d_gene: TRBD2
j_gene: TRBJ2-3
abundance: .
CDR3nt: TGTGCCAGCAGCTTAGGATTGGCGGGGGGCAACACAGATACGCAGTATTTT
CDR3aa: CASSLGLAGGNTDTQYF

v_gene: TRBV7-9
len: 17
d_gene: TRBD1
j_gene: TRBJ1-5
abundance: .
CDR3nt: TGTGCCAGCAGCCAGATGACAGGGGGCGCGGGCAATCAGCCCCAGCATTTT
CDR3aa: CASSQMTGGAGNQPQHF

v_gene: TRBV6-6
len: 14
d_gene: .
j_gene: TRBJ2-4
abundance: .
CDR3nt: TGTGCCAGCAACCCCGGGACTGACAAAAACATTCAGTACTTC
CDR3aa: CASNPGTDKNIQYF

v_gene: TRBV9
len: 14
d_gene: TRBD2
j_gene: TRBJ2-5
abundance: .
CDR3nt: TGTGCCAGCAGCATTCGGGGGGGGCAGGAGACCCAGTACTTC
CDR3aa: CASSIRGGQETQYF

v_gene: TRBV29-1
len: 13
d_gene: TRBD1
j_gene: TRBJ1-1
abundance: few
CDR3nt: TGCAGCGTTGACCGACAGGGAGGGACTGAAGCTTTCTTT
CDR3aa: CSVDRQGGTEAFF

v_gene: TRBV5-5
len: 14
d_gene: TRBD1
j_gene: TRBJ2-7
abundance: once
CDR3nt: TGTGCCAGCAGCTTTAGGGGACAGTCCTACGAGCAGTACTTC
CDR3aa: CASSFRGQSYEQYF

v_gene: TRBV27
len: 13
d_gene: .
j_gene: TRBJ2-4
abundance: .
CDR3nt: TGTGCCAGCAAGGGGCCGCCCAAAAACATTCAGTACTTC
CDR3aa: CASKGPPKNIQYF

v_gene: TRBV11-2
len: 13
d_gene: TRBD2
j_gene: TRBJ2-1
abundance: .
CDR3nt: TGTGCCAGCAGCATCGGGACTAACGGCGGGCAGTTCTTC
CDR3aa: CASSIGTNGGQFF

v_gene: TRBV19
len: 14
d_gene: TRBD2
j_gene: TRBJ2-2
abundance: once
CDR3nt: TGTGCCAGTAGTATGAGGGGACTAGGGGGGGAGCTGTTTTTT
CDR3aa: CASSMRGLGGELFF

v_gene: TRBV5-6
len: 15
d_gene: TRBD2
j_gene: TRBJ2-5
abundance: .
CDR3nt: TGTGCCAGCGCCGCTAGCGGGGGGACAAGGGAGACCCAGTACTTC
CDR3aa: CASAASGGTRETQYF

v_gene: TRBV5-4
len: 17
d_gene: .
j_gene: TRBJ1-1
abundance: .
CDR3nt: TGTGCCAGCAGCTTGACAGCACGGACCCGAGGGAACACTGAAGCTTTCTTT
CDR3aa: CASSLTARTRGNTEAFF

v_gene: TRBV30
len: 13
d_gene: .
j_gene: TRBJ2-3
abundance: once
CDR3nt: TGTGCCTGGCTACGACAGCACACAGATACGCAGTATTTT
CDR3aa: CAWLRQHTDTQYF

v_gene: TRBV7-2
len: 15
d_gene: .
j_gene: TRBJ2-5
abundance: once
CDR3nt: TGTGCCAGCAGCCTCCTCGGTGGAAGTCAAGAGACCCAGTACTTC
CDR3aa: CASSLLGGSQETQYF

v_gene: TRBV5-1
len: 14
d_gene: .
j_gene: TRBJ2-6
abundance: .
CDR3nt: TGCGCCAGTGGGGGGTCCTCTGGGGCCAACGTCCTGACTTTC
CDR3aa: CASGGSSGANVLTF

v_gene: TRBV5-1
len: 14
d_gene: .
j_gene: TRBJ1-2
abundance: .
CDR3nt: TGCGCCAGTTTTCAGACGGGGACTAACTATGGCTACACCTTC
CDR3aa: CASFQTGTNYGYTF

v_gene: TRBV11-2
len: 16
d_gene: .
j_gene: TRBJ2-3
abundance: .
CDR3nt: TGTGCCAGCAGCTTAGTTGCGGGGGCCCTCACAGATACGCAGTATTTT
CDR3aa: CASSLVAGALTDTQYF

v_gene: TRBV5-4
len: 14
d_gene: TRBD1
j_gene: TRBJ1-3
abundance: .
CDR3nt: TGTGCCAGCAGCACAGGGGGATCTGGAAACACCATATATTTT
CDR3aa: CASSTGGSGNTIYF

v_gene: TRBV18
len: 14
d_gene: .
j_gene: TRBJ2-7
abundance: .
CDR3nt: TGTGCCAGCTCACCCCCCGCAGGTACCTACGAGCAGTACTTC
CDR3aa: CASSPPAGTYEQYF

v_gene: TRBV5-1
len: 14
d_gene: .
j_gene: TRBJ1-1
abundance: .
CDR3nt: TGCGCCAGCAGCTCCGGGGGAGGATATACTGAAGCTTTCTTT
CDR3aa: CASSSGGGYTEAFF

v_gene: TRBV9
len: 14
d_gene: .
j_gene: TRBJ1-3
abundance: .
CDR3nt: TGTGCCAGCACCCGGGGAGGCGTAGAAAACACCATATATTTT
CDR3aa: CASTRGGVENTIYF